Here is one T cell receptor (beta chain) with its context. Its antigen is unidentified. Compared with germline, one end of the junction differs, possibly owing to a read error. The record originates from a study of T cell repertoires in aging, cancer and after chemotherapy. As for the study in general: About 9 million TCR reads were in the whole dataset.

Multiplex touch-down PCR with TRB-A/B primers amplified rearranged V-D-J TRB sequences. TCRdb re-called the multiplex PCR reads through MiXCR, storing one row per CDR3 protein. Of approximately 8,400 distinct CDR3 sequences detected, 25% to 35% appear once; the ten largest clones hold around 3.6%. TCR beta rearrangements were amplified from peripheral blood genomic DNA. Study observations and caveats: Median generation probability rose over the chemotherapy interval in each cancer cohort, suggesting rebound thymic output. In cancer patients, declining TCR diversity with age involved lost richness and lost evenness. Age-matched healthy donors had significantly more diverse, less clonal blood TCR repertoires than untreated cancer patients.

Germline lookup yields CDR1 MNHNS and CDR2 SASEGT. This CDR3 contains 14 residues. Sequencing was done on a sample of blood. The chain joins TRBV6-1 to TRBJ1-6; D is ambiguous. This receptor was obtained from a human donor in good health. CDR3 nucleotide sequence: TGTGCCAGCAGGGCGGGAGGCCCTAATTCGCCCCTCCACTTT. Translating it yields CASRAGGPNSPLHF.